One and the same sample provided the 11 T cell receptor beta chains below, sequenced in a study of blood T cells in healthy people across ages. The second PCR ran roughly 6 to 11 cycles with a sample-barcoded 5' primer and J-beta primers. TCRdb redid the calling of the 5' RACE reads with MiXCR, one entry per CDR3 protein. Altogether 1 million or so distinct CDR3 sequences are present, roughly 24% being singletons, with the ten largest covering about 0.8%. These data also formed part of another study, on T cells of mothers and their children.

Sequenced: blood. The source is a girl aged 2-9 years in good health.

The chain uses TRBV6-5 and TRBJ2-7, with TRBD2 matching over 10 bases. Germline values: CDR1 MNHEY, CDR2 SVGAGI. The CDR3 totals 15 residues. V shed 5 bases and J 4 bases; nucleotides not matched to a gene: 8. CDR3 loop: CASSPTSGGDYEQYF. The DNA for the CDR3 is TGTGCCAGCAGTCCTACGAGCGGGGGGGATTACGAGCAGTACTTC.

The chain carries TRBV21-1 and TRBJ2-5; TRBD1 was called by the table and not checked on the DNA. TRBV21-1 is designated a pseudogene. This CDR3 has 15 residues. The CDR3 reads CASSTDRGTQETQYF. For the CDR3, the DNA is TGTGCCAGCAGCACCGACAGGGGAACCCAAGAGACCCAGTACTTC.

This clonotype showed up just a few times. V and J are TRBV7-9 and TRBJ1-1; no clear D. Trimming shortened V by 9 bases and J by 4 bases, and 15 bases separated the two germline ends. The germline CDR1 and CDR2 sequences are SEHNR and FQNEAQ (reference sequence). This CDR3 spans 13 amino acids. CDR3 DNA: TGTGCCAGGCCGGGTGGGCACGGCACTGAAGCTTTCTTT. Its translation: CARPGGHGTEAFF. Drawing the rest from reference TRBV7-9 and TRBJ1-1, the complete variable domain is DTGVSQNPRHKITKRGQNVTFRCDPISEHNRLYWYRQTLGQGPEFLTYFQNEAQLEKSRLLSDRFSAERPKGSFSTLEIQRTEQGDSAMYLCARPGGHGTEAFFGQGTRLTVV.

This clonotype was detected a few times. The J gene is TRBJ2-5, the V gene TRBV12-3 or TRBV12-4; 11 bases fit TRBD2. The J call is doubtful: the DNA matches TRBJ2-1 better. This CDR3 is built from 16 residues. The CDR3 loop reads CASNTRLAGIYNEQFF. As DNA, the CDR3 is TGTGCCAGCAATACCCGACTAGCGGGAATCTACAATGAGCAGTTCTTC.

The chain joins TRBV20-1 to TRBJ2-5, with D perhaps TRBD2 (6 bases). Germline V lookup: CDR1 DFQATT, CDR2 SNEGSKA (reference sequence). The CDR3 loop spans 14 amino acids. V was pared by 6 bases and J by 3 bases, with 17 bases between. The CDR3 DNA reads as TGCAGTGCAGGGAGGATCGGGGTGAAAGAGACCCAGTACTTC. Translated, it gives CSAGRIGVKETQYF.

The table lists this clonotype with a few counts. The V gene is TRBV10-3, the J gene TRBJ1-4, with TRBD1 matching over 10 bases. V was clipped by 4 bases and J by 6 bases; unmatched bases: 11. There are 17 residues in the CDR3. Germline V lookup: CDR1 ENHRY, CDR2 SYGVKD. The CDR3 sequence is CAISAWGTGTGDEKLFF. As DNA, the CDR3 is TGTGCCATCAGTGCCTGGGGTACCGGGACAGGGGATGAAAAACTGTTTTTT.

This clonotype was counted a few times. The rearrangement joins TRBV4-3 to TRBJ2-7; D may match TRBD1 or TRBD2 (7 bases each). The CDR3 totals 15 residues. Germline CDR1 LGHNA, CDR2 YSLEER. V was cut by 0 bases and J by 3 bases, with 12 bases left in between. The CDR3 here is CASSQDRGGGYEQYF. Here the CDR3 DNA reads TGCGCCAGCAGCCAAGACAGGGGGGGAGGCTACGAGCAGTACTTC.

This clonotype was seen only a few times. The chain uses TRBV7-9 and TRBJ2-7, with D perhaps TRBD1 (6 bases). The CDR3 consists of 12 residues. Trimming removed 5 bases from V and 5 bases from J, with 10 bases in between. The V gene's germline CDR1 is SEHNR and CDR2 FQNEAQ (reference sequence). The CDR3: CASSHSGDEQYF. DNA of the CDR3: TGTGCCAGCAGCCACTCAGGGGACGAGCAGTACTTC.

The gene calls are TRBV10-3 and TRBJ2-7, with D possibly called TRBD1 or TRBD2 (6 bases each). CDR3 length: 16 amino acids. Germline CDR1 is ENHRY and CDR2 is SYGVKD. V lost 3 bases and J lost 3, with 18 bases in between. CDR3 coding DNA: TGTGCCATCAGTGATATCTTCTCGGGGGCAAGCTACGAGCAGTACTTC. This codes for CAISDIFSGASYEQYF.

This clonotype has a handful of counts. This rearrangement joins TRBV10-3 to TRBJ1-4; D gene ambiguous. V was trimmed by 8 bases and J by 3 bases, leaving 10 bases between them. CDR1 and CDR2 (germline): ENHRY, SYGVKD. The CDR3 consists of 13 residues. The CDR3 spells CAIGLGSNEKLFF. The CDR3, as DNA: TGTGCCATCGGACTCGGCTCTAATGAAAAACTGTTTTTT.

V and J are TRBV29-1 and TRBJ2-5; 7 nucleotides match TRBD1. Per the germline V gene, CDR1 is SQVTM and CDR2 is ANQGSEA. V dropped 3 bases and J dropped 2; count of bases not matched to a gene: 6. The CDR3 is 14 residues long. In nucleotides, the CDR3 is TGCAGCGTTGAGCCCGGGACAGCTCAAGAGACCCAGTACTTC. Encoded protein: CSVEPGTAQETQYF.